The 27 T cell receptor beta chains listed next were all sequenced from one sample in a study of T cell repertoires in cytomegalovirus infection. TCRdb passed the reads through MiXCR, listing each CDR3 protein once. Among 160,000 or so distinct CDR3 sequences listed, 15% to 20% were seen once. The sequenced sample was CD8+ T cells from PBMCs. The origin of the receptors is a human donor in good health (CMV status not recorded). Some clones in this sample may be carry-over from other donors' samples.

This chain links TRBV15 with TRBJ2-1; TRBD1 aligns across 8 bases. V lost 6 bases and J lost 9; bases outside the gene matches: 7. Germline CDR1 is LNHNV and CDR2 is YYDKDF (reference sequence). There are 13 residues in the CDR3. The CDR3 sequence is CATRLAGGSEQFF. CDR3 DNA sequence: TGTGCCACCAGACTCGCAGGGGGCAGTGAGCAGTTCTTC.

This CDR3 reads CSAQDLGERVFLTDTQYF. The CDR3 DNA reads as TGCAGTGCACAGGACCTGGGCGAGCGGGTTTTCCTCACAGATACGCAGTATTTT. V is TRBV20-1 and J is TRBJ2-3; tentatively, D is TRBD2 (6 bases). From germline, CDR1 is DFQATT and CDR2 SNEGSKA (reference sequence). V was trimmed by 6 bases and J by 2 bases, leaving 27 bases between them. There are 18 residues in the CDR3.

This clonotype was counted at least ten times. The rearrangement joins TRBV5-5 to TRBJ1-1; D not certain. The CDR3 spans 13 residues. Trimming took 1 base from V and 3 from J, leaving 7 bases between them. Germline V gene sequence: CDR1 SGHKS, CDR2 YYEKEE (reference sequence). The CDR3 region has the DNA TGTGCCAGCAGCTTGTTCTGGGACACTGAAGCTTTCTTT. It codes for CASSLFWDTEAFF.

V is TRBV7-9 and J is TRBJ2-1; D is ambiguous. CDR3 size: 14 residues. Trimming took off 1 base at V and 9 bases at J, with 13 bases between the two ends. Per germline, CDR1 SEHNR and CDR2 FQNEAQ (reference sequence). CDR3 residues: CASSLDSRAAEQFF. In DNA, the CDR3 is TGTGCCAGCAGCTTAGATAGTAGGGCGGCTGAGCAGTTCTTC.

The chain combines TRBV6-2 or TRBV6-3 with TRBJ1-1; TRBD1 is a possible D gene (5 bases). The length of the CDR3 is 14 residues. In germline, CDR1 is MNHEY, CDR2 SVGEGT. V lost 5 bases, J lost 0 bases, and 10 bases lay in between. This CDR3 reads CASSIGGVNTEAFF. CDR3 DNA sequence: TGTGCCAGCAGTATCGGAGGGGTGAACACTGAAGCTTTCTTT.

The chain recombines TRBV11-1 with TRBJ2-1; 12 bases fit TRBD2. V was clipped by 4 bases and J by 7 bases; unmatched bases: 5. The germline V gene has CDR1 SGHAT and CDR2 FQDESV (reference sequence). The CDR3 extends over 15 amino acids. CDR3 region: CASSSGLAGTNEQFF. The CDR3 region has the DNA TGTGCCAGCAGCTCCGGACTAGCGGGAACGAATGAGCAGTTCTTC.

V is TRBV20-1 and J is TRBJ1-1; possibly TRBD1 for D (6 bases). Trimming left V 3 bases short and J 10 bases short, with 24 bases between. The CDR3 sequence is 15 residues long. The germline gives CDR1 DFQATT, CDR2 SNEGSKA (reference sequence). The CDR3, as DNA: TGCAGTGCTAGGCCAAAGACAGGAAAATCCGGGGCAGCTTTCTTT. It is translated as CSARPKTGKSGAAFF.

J is TRBJ2-1 and V is TRBV6-2 or TRBV6-3; D ambiguous. Trimming pared 5 bases from V and 2 bases from J, leaving 13 bases between. Germline V gives CDR1 MNHEY, CDR2 SVGEGT. CDR3 length: 15 amino acids. This chain's CDR3 is CASSPDFLPYNEQFF. In DNA, the CDR3 is TGTGCCAGCAGTCCAGACTTCCTCCCCTACAATGAGCAGTTCTTC.

J is TRBJ2-2 and V is TRBV12-3 or TRBV12-4, with D possibly TRBD1 on 5 matching bases. The CDR3 extends over 13 amino acids. V was shortened by 5 bases and J by 6 bases, with 10 bases between the two germline ends. CDR3 in DNA: TGTGCCAGCAGTGCAGGGCTGGCCGGGGAGCTGTTTTTT. Its protein product is CASSAGLAGELFF.

CDR3 sequence reads: CSALPQGRYEQYF. Here the CDR3 DNA reads TGCAGCGCCCTCCCGCAGGGGAGGTACGAGCAGTACTTC. The V and J genes are TRBV29-1 and TRBJ2-7; possibly TRBD1 or TRBD2 for D (6 bases each). The V gene's germline CDR1 is SQVTM and CDR2 ANQGSEA. Trimming took 7 bases from V and 4 from J, leaving 17 bases between them. This CDR3 has 13 residues.

This clonotype was found a few times. V and J are TRBV7-2 and TRBJ2-5, with 10 bases aligning to TRBD2. Trimming cost V 5 bases and J 4 bases; bases outside gene matches: 10. The CDR3 runs to 16 residues. Per germline, CDR1 SGHTA and CDR2 FQGNSA. The CDR3, as DNA: TGTGCCAGCAGCCCAGGGGCTAGCGGGAGCGGAGAGACCCAGTACTTC. It encodes CASSPGASGSGETQYF.

This clonotype was found many times. V is TRBV28 and J is TRBJ2-5, with D hard to call. The CDR3 contains 15 residues. Germline CDR1 MDHEN, CDR2 SYDVKM. V was shortened by 5 bases and J by 3 bases, with 16 bases between the two germline ends. The CDR3 region is CASSPERRAKETQYF. The CDR3 region has the DNA TGTGCCAGCAGTCCCGAGAGACGTGCCAAAGAGACCCAGTACTTC.

This clonotype has ten or more counts. The chain employs TRBV7-9 and TRBJ2-7; TRBD1 agrees at 9 bases. The CDR3 runs to 16 residues. The germline gives CDR1 SEHNR, CDR2 FQNEAQ (reference sequence). Trimming removed 5 bases from V and 0 bases from J; junction bases left unmatched: 8. CDR3 protein: CASSPTGGSSSYEQYF. CDR3 DNA: TGTGCCAGCAGCCCTACAGGGGGCTCATCCTCCTACGAGCAGTACTTC.

This clonotype was counted a single time. The chain has TRBV7-9 and TRBJ1-2, with unresolved D. Germline lookup yields CDR1 SEHNR and CDR2 FQNEAQ (reference sequence). This CDR3 is built from 14 residues. The ends were cut back, 5 bases at V and 7 bases at J, with 17 bases in the middle. CDR3 sequence reads: CASSGGPAGSGYTF. The CDR3 nucleotides read TGTGCCAGCAGCGGCGGACCGGCTGGGAGTGGCTACACCTTC.

The chain couples TRBV14 to TRBJ2-1; TRBD1 matches 8 bases. Germline CDR1 is SGHDN and CDR2 is FVKESK. Trimming took 0 bases from V and 2 from J; bases not matched to a gene: 3. This CDR3 region has 16 residues. CDR3 in amino acids: CASSQEDRGPYNEQFF. In DNA form, the CDR3 reads TGTGCCAGCAGCCAAGAAGACAGGGGCCCCTACAATGAGCAGTTCTTC.

This clonotype has more than one count but fewer than ten. The chain carries TRBV7-2 and TRBJ2-5; D not certain. Germline V gene sequence: CDR1 SGHTA, CDR2 FQGNSA. The CDR3 runs 14 residues. V was pared by 1 base and J by 2 bases, with 8 bases between. The CDR3 is CASSLEVRQETQYF. The CDR3, as DNA: TGTGCCAGCAGCTTAGAGGTCAGACAAGAGACCCAGTACTTC.

The CDR3: CASGLAGGLNEQFF. The CDR3 nucleotides read TGTGCCAGCGGGCTAGCGGGAGGGTTGAATGAGCAGTTCTTC. The V call is TRBV6-2 or TRBV6-3, the J call TRBJ2-1, with TRBD2 identical over 12 bases. This CDR3 spans 14 amino acids. J gave up 7 bases and V 8 bases, and 6 bases lay outside the gene matches. Looked up from germline, CDR1 is MNHEY and CDR2 is SVGEGT.

J is TRBJ2-1 and V is TRBV4-1; tentative D call: TRBD2 (5 bases). The CDR3 spans 17 residues. V lost 3 bases and J lost 0, with 15 bases in between. Germline V lookup: CDR1 MGHRA, CDR2 YSYEKL. The DNA for the CDR3 is TGCGCCAGCAGCCAGGAGGTGTCCGGAAACTCCTACAATGAGCAGTTCTTC. Translating it yields CASSQEVSGNSYNEQFF.

The sample holds a few counts of this clonotype. V usage is TRBV23-1 and J usage is TRBJ2-1; 9 bases fit TRBD1. TRBV23-1 is identified as an open reading frame with a role that is uncertain. V was clipped by 0 bases and J by 5 bases; unmatched bases: 8. The CDR3 extends over 17 amino acids. The CDR3 sequence is CASSQSTDRGKDNEQFF. The CDR3 nucleotides read TGCGCCAGCAGTCAATCCACCGACAGGGGGAAAGACAATGAGCAGTTCTTC.

This clonotype was detected a few times. V gene TRBV6-5 combines with J gene TRBJ1-1, with D unclear. Trimming stripped 2 bases from V and 5 bases from J, with 9 bases between. Germline V lookup: CDR1 MNHEY, CDR2 SVGAGI. CDR3 size: 13 residues. The CDR3 DNA reads TGTGCCAGCAGTTACACAGACGGGACTGAAGCTTTCTTT. This codes for CASSYTDGTEAFF.

A few counts support this clonotype. The V gene is TRBV7-2, the J gene TRBJ2-7; 10 bases fit TRBD2. V dropped 5 bases and J dropped 7; count of bases not matched to a gene: 11. The CDR3 totals 15 residues. The V gene's germline CDR1 is SGHTA and CDR2 FQGNSA. The CDR3 here is CASSLLAGAVEEQYF. The CDR3 DNA reads TGTGCCAGCAGCCTGCTAGCGGGAGCGGTTGAAGAGCAGTACTTC.

The rearrangement joins TRBV28 to TRBJ2-2; 11 bases are a match to TRBD2. J was trimmed by 6 bases and V by 3 bases; bases with no gene match: 3. The length of the CDR3 is 15 residues. Germline CDR1 MDHEN, CDR2 SYDVKM. The CDR3 nucleotides read TGTGCCAGCAGTTTGGTACTAGCGGGGGCCGGGGAGCTGTTTTTT. Its translation: CASSLVLAGAGELFF.

This clonotype has more than one count but fewer than ten. The rearrangement links TRBV7-2 to TRBJ2-2; 8 bases are a match to TRBD2. Germline assignment: CDR1 SGHTA and CDR2 FQGNSA. The CDR3 runs to 14 residues. Unmatched junction bases numbered 3, after V lost 5 bases and J lost 4 bases. The CDR3 DNA sequence: TGTGCCAGCAGCGCTAGCGGGTTCACCGGGGAGCTGTTTTTT. This encodes CASSASGFTGELFF. Based on the CDR3 plus reference TRBV7-2 and TRBJ2-2, the full variable domain is GAGVSQSPSNKVTEKGKDVELRCDPISGHTALYWYRQSLGQGLEFLIYFQGNSAPDKSGLPSDRFSAERTGGSVSTLTIQRTQQEDSAVYLCASSASGFTGELFFGEGSRLTVL.

The chain recombines TRBV27 with TRBJ2-1, with 13 bases that match TRBD2. Germline CDR1 reads MNHEY; CDR2 reads SMNVEV (reference sequence). V lost 3 bases, J lost 5 bases, and 1 base stayed unmatched. This CDR3 is built from 15 residues. Here the CDR3 reads CASSFGTSGNNEQFF. The CDR3 coding sequence is TGTGCCAGCAGTTTTGGGACTAGCGGGAACAATGAGCAGTTCTTC.

This clonotype was detected only a few times. The chain has TRBV7-6 and TRBJ2-7; TRBD2 might be the D (5 bases). Per the germline V gene, CDR1 is SGHVS and CDR2 is FNYEAQ. The length of the CDR3 is 16 residues. The V end lost 0 bases, the J end lost 0 bases, and 12 bases lay between the germline ends. CDR3 in amino acids: CASSLARSGASYEQYF. The CDR3 DNA follows: TGTGCCAGCAGCTTAGCTAGGAGCGGAGCCTCCTACGAGCAGTACTTC.

The chain is built from TRBV7-9 and TRBJ2-7, with D hard to call. Germline loops: CDR1 SEHNR, CDR2 FQNEAQ (reference sequence). V was trimmed by 8 bases and J by 0 bases, leaving 14 bases between them. CDR3 length: 14 residues. DNA for the CDR3: TGTGCCAGCCTTCCACGGACGAGCTCCTACGAGCAGTACTTC. Its translation is CASLPRTSSYEQYF.

In its sample, this clonotype was seen a few times. The CDR3 loop reads CASSLAGAAGELFF. CDR3 in DNA: TGTGCCAGCAGCTTAGCGGGGGCCGCCGGGGAGCTGTTTTTT. This chain connects TRBV7-9 to TRBJ2-2, with D possibly matching TRBD1 (6 bases). Looked up from germline, CDR1 is SEHNR and CDR2 is FQNEAQ (reference sequence). The CDR3 sequence is 14 residues long. V lost 0 bases and J lost 6, with 8 bases in between.